Following are 9 T cell receptor beta chains from one sample sequenced in a study of blood T cell repertoires in COVID-19. Libraries were prepared by immunoSEQ multiplex PCR; TCRdb keeps only in-frame clonotypes and omits some of them. Counted here are 450,000 to 500,000 clones, approximately 86% occurring once; the ten biggest clones make up around 7.9%. The sequenced sample was PBMCs or T cells enriched from blood (not recorded which). All receptors derive from a woman in her sixties or seventies who had recovered from COVID-19.

The gene calls are TRBV13 and TRBJ2-1; 10 nucleotides match TRBD2. There are 13 residues in the CDR3. V lost 7 bases, J lost 5 bases, and 2 bases stayed unmatched. Germline loops: CDR1 PRHDT, CDR2 FYEKMQ (reference sequence). In nucleotides, the CDR3 is TGTGCCAGCACTAGCGGGGGAAACAATGAGCAGTTCTTC. Protein sequence: CASTSGGNNEQFF. Drawing the rest from reference TRBV13 and TRBJ2-1, the complete variable domain is AAGVIQSPRHLIKEKRETATLKCYPIPRHDTVYWYQQGPGQDPQFLISFYEKMQSDKGSIPDRFSAQQFSDYHSELNMSSLELGDSALYFCASTSGGNNEQFFGPGTRLTVL.

The chain joins TRBV3-1 (or the pseudogene TRBV3-2) to TRBJ2-3; D not resolved. This CDR3 has 14 residues. Per the germline V gene, CDR1 is LGHDT and CDR2 is YNNKEL (reference sequence). Trimming cost V 1 base and J 2 bases, with 7 bases left between them. CDR3 nucleotides: TGTGCCAGCAGCCAAGTAGCTCCCACAGATACGCAGTATTTT. Translating gives CASSQVAPTDTQYF.

This rearrangement joins TRBV9 to TRBJ2-3; 7 bases agree with TRBD2. Germline assignment: CDR1 SGDLS and CDR2 YYNGEE. The V segment lost 4 bases and the J segment 6 bases; nucleotides outside the gene matches: 5. The CDR3 covers 13 residues. The CDR3 is CASSSRGEDTQYF. Here the CDR3 DNA reads TGTGCCAGCAGCTCCCGGGGGGAGGATACGCAGTATTTT.

This chain joins TRBV7-8 and TRBJ2-5, with TRBD2 identical over 13 bases. The V gene end was trimmed by 7 bases and the J gene end by 4 bases; junction bases not matched to a gene: 6. CDR3 size: 15 residues. Germline V lookup: CDR1 SGHVS, CDR2 FQNEAQ. CDR3 sequence (DNA): TGTGCCAGCACGGGGACTAGCGGGGATGGAGAGACCCAGTACTTC. This codes for CASTGTSGDGETQYF.

This chain links TRBV3-1 (or the pseudogene TRBV3-2) with TRBJ1-2; TRBD1 matches 7 bases. The germline gives CDR1 LGHDT, CDR2 YNNKEL (reference sequence). V dropped 2 bases and J dropped 7; count of bases not matched to a gene: 10. The length of the CDR3 is 15 residues. The CDR3 DNA is TGTGCCAGCAGCCAAAAGAAAACGGACAGGTCTGGCTACACCTTC. Its translation is CASSQKKTDRSGYTF.

The J gene is TRBJ1-1, the V gene TRBV27, with D perhaps matching TRBD1 (6 bases). Germline V gene data show CDR1 as MNHEY and CDR2 as SMNVEV (reference sequence). Trimming removed 3 bases from V and 4 bases from J, with 18 bases in between. This CDR3 is built from 16 residues. The CDR3: CASSFVSGERATEAFF. The CDR3 DNA follows: TGTGCCAGCAGTTTCGTCTCAGGGGAGAGGGCCACTGAAGCTTTCTTT.

The chain is built from TRBV30 and TRBJ2-3; perhaps TRBD1 as D (7 bases). Per germline, CDR1 GTSNPN and CDR2 SVGIG (reference sequence). V was trimmed by 2 bases and J by 7 bases, leaving 10 bases between them. The CDR3 consists of 12 residues. CDR3 nucleotides: TGTGCCTGGAGTCAGGGGGGCAATACGCAGTATTTT. Translation gives CAWSQGGNTQYF.

This clone was seen only once. CDR3 bases: TGTGCCAGCAGCTTCCTGCGGGGGGGCTTGAATACGCAGTATTTT. Its protein product is CASSFLRGGLNTQYF. The chain is built from TRBV7-6 and TRBJ2-3, with 9 bases aligning to TRBD2. After removal of 3 bases from V and 7 bases from J, the junction contained 8 bases not matched to a gene. CDR1 is SGHVS, CDR2 FNYEAQ, per germline. This CDR3 contains 15 residues.

The chain joins TRBV9 to TRBJ2-1; tentatively, D is TRBD1 (5 bases). Trimming removed 4 bases at V and 7 bases at J, with 12 bases between. This CDR3 has 13 residues. CDR1 SGDLS and CDR2 YYNGEE come from the germline V gene. CDR3 DNA sequence: TGTGCCAGCAGCCTCGGACATCTTAATGAGCAGTTCTTC. Translating it yields CASSLGHLNEQFF.